This T cell receptor (beta chain) was identified in a study of a mutant IDH1 vaccine in newly diagnosed glioma (dated by TCRdb to 2020 to 2023). Regarding the study in general: Vaccination began 4-6 weeks after radiotherapy alone, or alongside temozolomide cycles in the chemotherapy-containing groups. The roughly 30 treated patients were around 62% male and around 40% female, with a mean age of approximately 40 years. Prior to enrollment, patients had been given standard therapy consisting of radiotherapy alone, temozolomide alone, or radiochemotherapy with temozolomide, with the combination given to most patients. The week-35 safety follow-up took place at visit V12, and the week-47 end of study took place at visit V13. For exploratory analyses, longitudinal TCRB deep sequencing was carried out in about 25 treated patients wherever samples were available. Peripheral blood was collected at six visits: V03 (baseline), V05, V07, V10, V12 and V13.

The CDR3 measures 15 amino acids from cysteine to phenylalanine. CDR3 DNA only is kept here, 45 bases in frame from base 1. The V end loses 8 bases and the J end loses 4 bases, and a stretch of 19 bases separates them. The germline V gene gives CDR1 as SGDLS and CDR2 as YYNGEE. This sample's time point label indicates: week 35, safety follow-up. Each vaccine dose was 300 ug of a 20-mer mutant IDH1 peptide in Montanide, given subcutaneously with topical imiquimod. Eight vaccinations were administered to patients in weeks 1, 3, 5, 7, 11, 15, 19 and 23, corresponding to visits V03 through V10. Newly diagnosed WHO grade 3 or 4 IDH1-mutant astrocytomas showing loss of nuclear ATRX were present in the donors. The samples were drawn from NOA16, a multicentre, single-arm, open-label phase I trial in Germany that tested a mutant IDH1 peptide vaccine in humans for the first time. Genomic DNA for TCRB sequencing was extracted from EDTA blood using the DNeasy Blood and Tissue Kit.

Comments on this clone: There is no known antigen for this receptor. No base quality values were provided; no much bigger clone lies one nucleotide off.

What the authors observed across the whole study: No apparent relationship was observed between pseudoprogression and alterations in the top peripheral T cell clonotypes detected by TCRB sequencing. Immune responses induced by the vaccine were seen in more than 85% of patients across multiple MHC alleles. The authors noted that analyses of patient blood samples could not be reproduced because of sample limitations. Availability determined which PBMC samples were chosen for TCRB deep sequencing.

Library preparation used the immunoSEQ multiplex PCR assay. The hsTCRB Kit was used according to the manufacturer's protocol to amplify rearranged TCR beta chain sequences. Sequencing of TCRB libraries was carried out on an Illumina MiSeq. The original methods were these. Demultiplexing, trimming and gene mapping were performed with the kit vendor's proprietary platform. The source is immuneACCESS, and TCRdb retained only in-frame sequences with V and J called. Part of the clones is not carried over; for the studies checked, unresolved V genes explain less than half of this, and the remainder is unexplained. V and J calls and clone size come straight from that table; D and trimming were deduced from the DNA. The sample includes some 33,000 clones, with roughly three quarters observed a single time. The biggest ten clones account for approximately 10% of the sample.

The source material was PBMCs, sampled from a glioma patient whose treatment included an IDH1 peptide vaccine. This clonotype was sampled from a woman between 40 and 50 years old with glioma. This chain joins TRBV9 to TRBJ1-3; no D gene is confidently identified. The nucleotide sequence is TGTGCCAGTTCGGGTGGCCCAAACGGGGGAAACACCATATATTTT. Translated, this is CASSGGPNGGNTIYF.